The clone carrying this TCR beta chain has more than one count but fewer than ten. Its antigen is not known. The CDR3 consists of 13 residues. Germline CDR1 LGHNT, CDR2 FRNRAP. Here immunoSEQ multiplex PCR was the method, and the copy in TCRdb shows in-frame clones only, minus some. This table has some 1,000 clones, under 25% appearing once. This sample is drawn from a study of T cells in localized non-small cell lung cancer. Findings and limits, study-wide: Researchers found a median 57 of the top 100 tumor clones in adjacent lung.

The sample here was normal lung tissue next to the tumor, taken before any cancer treatment. The chain employs TRBV12-5 and TRBJ1-6; no reliable D call. This receptor was taken from a man aged 40-75 years with stage III lung adenocarcinoma. DNA for the CDR3: TGTGCCAGCACCCCTATGGATGGTTCACCCCTCCACTTT. It encodes CASTPMDGSPLHF.